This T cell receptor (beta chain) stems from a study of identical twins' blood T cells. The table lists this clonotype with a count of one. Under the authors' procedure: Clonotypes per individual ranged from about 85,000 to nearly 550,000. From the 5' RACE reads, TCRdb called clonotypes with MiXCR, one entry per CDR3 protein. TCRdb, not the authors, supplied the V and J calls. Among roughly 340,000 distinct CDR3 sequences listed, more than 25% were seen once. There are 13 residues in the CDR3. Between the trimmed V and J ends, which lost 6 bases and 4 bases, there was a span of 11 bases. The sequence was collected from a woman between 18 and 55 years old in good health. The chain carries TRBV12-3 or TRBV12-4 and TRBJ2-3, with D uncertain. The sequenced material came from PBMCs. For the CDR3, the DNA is TGTGCCAGCAGCGGGCATGGGGCAGATACGCAGTATTTT. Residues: CASSGHGADTQYF.